This T cell receptor (beta chain) was sequenced during a study of blood T cells in healthy people across ages. Primed by a sample-barcoded 5' primer and a J-beta primer mix, a second PCR proceeded for about 6 to 11 cycles. Every cDNA molecule carried a tag from a template-switch adaptor bearing 12 random nucleotides. TCRdb processed the 5' RACE reads anew with MiXCR; each CDR3 protein has one entry. The sample holds under 1,000,000 distinct CDR3 sequences, under 40% seen once. General study points: Unknown CMV status may confound age-related changes in expanded clones.

The CDR3 sequence is 14 residues long. J was trimmed by 4 bases and V by 4 bases; bases with no gene match: 5. Per germline, CDR1 SGHRS and CDR2 YFSETQ. This clonotype has only a few counts. What it binds is unknown. The study recruited healthy Caucasian donors from Russia who were aged roughly 6 to 95. Samples each had at least 5.5 micrograms of total RNA extracted. The chain carries TRBV5-1 and TRBJ2-7, with TRBD1 matching 10 bases. The origin of this receptor is a man between 18 and 35 years old in good health. Sequenced sample: blood. CDR3 protein: CASSPDRGWYEQYF. CDR3 nucleotide sequence: TGCGCCAGCAGCCCGGACAGGGGGTGGTACGAGCAGTACTTC. The complete variable domain, with remaining parts taken from reference TRBV5-1 and TRBJ2-7, reads KAGVTQTPRYLIKTRGQQVTLSCSPISGHRSVSWYQQTPGQGLQFLFEYFSETQRNKGNFPGRFSGRQFSNSRSEMNVSTLELGDSALYLCASSPDRGWYEQYFGPGTRLTVT.